Following are 21 T cell receptor beta chains from one sample sequenced in a study of shared clonotypes between healthy human individuals. Measured with immunoSEQ multiplex PCR; TCRdb has only the in-frame clones, and not every one. The sample yields about 660,000 clones, approximately 79% seen once. Sequenced input: memory CD4+ T cells sorted from blood. Subset defined: CD45RA-negative fraction. The source of these receptors is a woman aged 25 to 45 in good health.

The CDR3 loop reads CASSTSGRLDTQYF. The CDR3 DNA reads as TGTGCCAGCAGCACTAGCGGGAGGTTAGATACGCAGTATTTT. J is TRBJ2-3 and V is TRBV9, with 12 bases lining up with TRBD2. Trimming at V came to 4 bases and at J to 5 bases, leaving 2 bases not matched to a gene. CDR1 SGDLS and CDR2 YYNGEE come from the germline V gene. The CDR3 has 14 residues.

The genes are TRBV10-3 and TRBJ1-4; possibly TRBD1 for D (5 bases). The CDR3 loop spans 12 amino acids. Trimming left V 10 bases short and J 5 bases short, with 11 bases between. Germline V gene lookup returns CDR1 ENHRY and CDR2 SYGVKD. CDR3 sequence reads: CATAGDNEKLFF. The CDR3 nucleotides read TGTGCCACCGCGGGGGACAATGAAAAACTGTTTTTT.

This rearrangement joins TRBV28 to TRBJ2-7, with D perhaps being TRBD1 or TRBD2 (6 bases each). V lost 6 bases to trimming and J lost 5 bases, with 23 bases between them. Germline assignment: CDR1 MDHEN and CDR2 SYDVKM. The CDR3 spans 16 residues. This CDR3 is CASSSPGGRGYHEQYF. The CDR3 nucleotides read TGTGCCAGCAGCTCCCCCGGGGGCAGGGGCTATCACGAGCAGTACTTC.

V is TRBV19 and J is TRBJ1-3; no firm D call. V gave up 5 bases and J gave up 0 bases, with 14 bases separating them. The CDR3 spans 16 residues. The germline CDR1 and CDR2 sequences are LNHDA and SQIVND (reference sequence). The DNA of the CDR3 is TGTGCCAGTAGTGGGCAGCCGGTCTACTCTGGAAACACCATATATTTT. Residues: CASSGQPVYSGNTIYF.

The rearrangement joins TRBV15 to TRBJ2-3; 13 bases agree with TRBD2. V was clipped by 1 base and J by 0 bases; unmatched bases: 10. This CDR3 has 20 residues. In germline, CDR1 is LNHNV, CDR2 YYDKDF (reference sequence). Written as DNA, the CDR3 is TGTGCCACCAGCAGAGGTCCGACTAGCGGGAGGATGGGGAGCACAGATACGCAGTATTTT. The encoded protein is CATSRGPTSGRMGSTDTQYF.

The chain recombines TRBV11-1 with TRBJ2-2, with 14 nucleotides matching TRBD2. The CDR3 is made up of 16 amino acids. V shed 1 base, J shed 6 bases, and the junction held 1 base outside the gene matches. In germline, CDR1 is SGHAT, CDR2 FQDESV (reference sequence). CDR3 coding DNA: TGTGCCAGCAGCTTAGAGGGACTAGCGGGAGCCGGGGAGCTGTTTTTT. Encoded protein: CASSLEGLAGAGELFF.

The genes are TRBV28 and TRBJ2-1; TRBD2 matches 8 bases. This CDR3 is 11 amino acids long. The J segment lost 9 bases and the V segment lost 9 bases, leaving 4 bases of the junction unmatched. CDR1 MDHEN and CDR2 SYDVKM come from the germline V gene. Here the CDR3 reads CASGREVEQFF. For the CDR3, the DNA is TGTGCCAGTGGGCGGGAGGTTGAGCAGTTCTTC.

The CDR3 DNA reads as TGCGCCAGCAGCTTGCCGGCGGAGACCCAGTACTTC. Translating it yields CASSLPAETQYF. The J gene is TRBJ2-5, the V gene TRBV5-1, with no clear D. Trimming cost V 1 base and J 5 bases, with 6 bases left between them. The CDR3 consists of 12 residues. Germline values: CDR1 SGHRS, CDR2 YFSETQ.

The V call is TRBV14, the J call TRBJ1-1; D possibly corresponds to TRBD1 (5 bases). This CDR3 spans 15 amino acids. V was clipped by 2 bases and J by 5 bases, with 15 bases between them. Germline V gene data show CDR1 as SGHDN and CDR2 as FVKESK. CDR3 protein: CASSQTRGPWTEAFF. The CDR3 DNA sequence: TGTGCCAGCAGCCAAACCCGGGGCCCGTGGACTGAAGCTTTCTTT.

As for this clone: Other DNA sequences in the sample encode the same CDR3. The V call is TRBV18, the J call TRBJ2-3; 7 bases agree with TRBD1. The junction had 1 base not matched to a gene; V was cut back by 3 bases and J by 4 bases. Per the germline V gene, CDR1 is KGHSH and CDR2 is LQKENI. The CDR3 sequence is 13 residues long. The CDR3 is CASSPQGADTQYF. CDR3 coding DNA: TGTGCCAGCTCACCTCAGGGGGCAGATACGCAGTATTTT.

In its sample, this clone was seen a few times. Different DNA sequences within this sample yield the same CDR3. The chain couples TRBV5-1 to TRBJ2-7; no firm D call. The V and J ends lost 5 bases and 0 bases respectively, with 12 bases between them. This CDR3 spans 14 amino acids. Germline-derived CDR1 and CDR2 are SGHRS and YFSETQ. This CDR3 is CASRSRLGSYEQYF. The CDR3 DNA reads TGCGCCAGCAGGTCACGGTTGGGCTCCTACGAGCAGTACTTC.

DNA for the CDR3: TGTGCCAGCAACTCACAGGAAGGGAACGAGCAGTACTTC. It is translated as CASNSQEGNEQYF. The chain recombines TRBV2 with TRBJ2-7; a possible D gene is TRBD1 (5 bases). Trimming stripped 7 bases from V and 5 bases from J, with 15 bases between. Germline-derived CDR1 and CDR2 are SNHLY and FYNNEI. The CDR3 is 13 amino acids.

The V gene is TRBV4-1, the J gene TRBJ1-3; D unresolved. This CDR3 spans 16 amino acids. Trimming took off 1 base at V and 0 bases at J, with 10 bases between the two ends. Germline CDR1 is MGHRA and CDR2 is YSYEKL. CDR3 residues: CASSQVYGYSGNTIYF. CDR3 nucleotide sequence: TGCGCCAGCAGCCAAGTCTACGGCTACTCTGGAAACACCATATATTTT.

DNA of the CDR3: TGTGCCTGGCACTCTAGCGCTCAAGAGACCCAGTACTTC. Its translation is CAWHSSAQETQYF. The rearrangement uses TRBV30 and TRBJ2-5, with D perhaps TRBD2 (6 bases). Germline loops: CDR1 GTSNPN, CDR2 SVGIG (reference sequence). With 5 bases removed from V and 2 bases from J, the gap between germline ends came to 12 bases. The CDR3 sequence is 13 residues long.

The chain links TRBV11-2 to TRBJ2-7; D ambiguous. The CDR3 covers 15 residues. The germline V gene encodes CDR1 SGHAT and CDR2 FQNNGV. Trimming shortened V by 5 bases and J by 4 bases, and 18 bases separated the two germline ends. This chain's CDR3 is CASSQRRQTLYEQYF. The CDR3 DNA follows: TGTGCCAGCAGCCAAAGGCGGCAGACCTTATACGAGCAGTACTTC.

V and J are TRBV6-1 and TRBJ1-1; TRBD1 matches at 7 bases. The CDR3 sequence is 14 residues long. The germline CDR1 and CDR2 sequences are MNHNS and SASEGT. The V segment lost 10 bases and the J segment 1 base; nucleotides outside the gene matches: 9. In DNA form, the CDR3 reads TGTGCCATAGGAGAACAGGGGACGAACACTGAAGCTTTCTTT. Translated, it gives CAIGEQGTNTEAFF.

The rearrangement uses TRBV27 and TRBJ2-1, with D possibly TRBD2 on 6 matching bases. In germline, CDR1 is MNHEY, CDR2 SMNVEV (reference sequence). The CDR3 length is 18 residues. Between the trimmed V and J ends, which lost 8 bases and 2 bases, there was a span of 25 bases. As DNA, the CDR3 is TGTGCCAGCGTACCCATCGGGGGATGGCAGGGCACCTACAATGAGCAGTTCTTC. It codes for CASVPIGGWQGTYNEQFF.

The chain employs TRBV5-1 and TRBJ2-6; D gene unclear. The CDR3 contains 20 residues. V gave up 3 bases and J gave up 3 bases, with 25 bases separating them. Germline CDR1 is SGHRS and CDR2 is YFSETQ. The chain's CDR3 is CASSSTPVTPLEGGANVLTF. The CDR3 coding sequence is TGCGCCAGCAGCTCCACCCCAGTGACTCCCTTGGAAGGTGGGGCCAACGTCCTGACTTTC.

The rearrangement links TRBV15 to TRBJ2-6; 8 bases align to TRBD1. This CDR3 is 14 amino acids long. J lost 3 bases, V lost 9 bases, and 4 bases had no gene match. Germline V lookup: CDR1 LNHNV, CDR2 YYDKDF (reference sequence). The CDR3 loop is CATGQGNGANVLTF. As DNA, the CDR3 is TGTGCCACTGGACAGGGCAATGGGGCCAACGTCCTGACTTTC.

A few counts support this clone. The chain employs TRBV5-8 and TRBJ2-5; unclear D gene. Per the germline V gene, CDR1 is SGHTS and CDR2 is YDEGEE. There are 13 residues in the CDR3. V shed 2 bases and J shed 5 bases, with 10 bases lying between them. The CDR3 is CASSFSIIETQYF. CDR3 coding DNA: TGTGCCAGCAGCTTTTCTATTATTGAGACCCAGTACTTC.

The genes are TRBV25-1 and TRBJ2-1; a possible D gene is TRBD1 (7 bases). Trimming stripped 3 bases from V and 1 base from J, with 16 bases between. Germline V gives CDR1 MGHDK, CDR2 SYGVNS. CDR3 length: 17 residues. CDR3 bases: TGTGCCAGCAGTGACCAAGAACAGGGGACTTCCTACAATGAGCAGTTCTTC. This codes for CASSDQEQGTSYNEQFF.